The 20 T cell receptor beta chains below come from one sample, sequenced in a study of PD-1 blockade in classical Hodgkin lymphoma. Generated by immunoSEQ multiplex PCR, the TCRdb table keeps only in-frame clones and is missing some. The sample lists more than 90,000 clones, 75% to 85% occurring once. All patients experienced relapse after autologous stem cell transplantation, and brentuximab vedotin exposure was variable. This specimen was peripheral blood mononuclear cells (PBMCs), taken before the second cycle of nivolumab. Receptors originate from a human donor with classical Hodgkin lymphoma.

This chain links TRBV12-5 with TRBJ1-2, with D unclear. CDR1 is LGHNT and CDR2 is FRNRAP in the germline V gene. Trimming shortened V by 0 bases and J by 8 bases, and 19 bases separated the two germline ends. The CDR3 is 16 residues long. This CDR3 reads CASGLVLAGAHSGYTF. CDR3 DNA: TGTGCTAGTGGTTTGGTACTTGCAGGAGCCCATTCAGGCTACACCTTC.

V gene TRBV10-3 combines with J gene TRBJ1-2; D unresolved. Germline lookup yields CDR1 ENHRY and CDR2 SYGVKD. This CDR3 contains 12 residues. Trimming took off 0 bases at V and 7 bases at J, with 6 bases between the two ends. This CDR3 is CAISESEAGYTF. The DNA for the CDR3 is TGTGCCATCAGTGAGTCGGAAGCTGGCTACACCTTC.

This chain connects TRBV19 to TRBJ1-1; D is uncertain. The V gene's germline CDR1 is LNHDA and CDR2 SQIVND (reference sequence). Trimming pared 7 bases from V and 4 bases from J, leaving 16 bases between. CDR3 length: 14 amino acids. The DNA of the CDR3 is TGTGCCAGTACCCTCGTTGACGCGACCACTGAAGCTTTCTTT. It translates to CASTLVDATTEAFF.

V is TRBV5-1 and J is TRBJ1-4, with D uncertain. V was clipped by 4 bases and J by 4 bases, with 14 bases between them. CDR1 is SGHRS and CDR2 is YFSETQ in the germline V gene. There are 15 residues in the CDR3. In nucleotides, the CDR3 is TGCGCCAGCAGCCCAGCGAACTCAGATAATGAAAAACTGTTTTTT. It is translated as CASSPANSDNEKLFF.

J is TRBJ2-7 and V is TRBV21-1. TRBV21-1 is classified as a pseudogene. The CDR3 contains 13 residues. CDR3 DNA sequence: TGTGCCAGCAGCGCTTGGTTGGGTTACGAGCAGTACTTC. It is translated as CASSAWLGYEQYF.

This chain joins TRBV7-2 and TRBJ1-2; no clear D. The V gene's germline CDR1 is SGHTA and CDR2 FQGNSA. V lost 6 bases to trimming and J lost 2 bases, with 13 bases between them. CDR3 size: 14 residues. The CDR3 sequence: CASSSNAGNYGYTF. DNA of the CDR3: TGTGCCAGCAGTAGTAATGCGGGGAACTATGGCTACACCTTC.

The chain carries TRBV5-1 and TRBJ1-4; perhaps TRBD1 as D (6 bases). The CDR3 spans 16 residues. Trimming stripped 4 bases from V and 5 bases from J, with 18 bases between. CDR1 and CDR2 from the germline V gene are SGHRS and YFSETQ. CDR3 sequence: CASSPGANGPNEKLFF. CDR3 sequence (DNA): TGCGCCAGCAGCCCAGGGGCGAACGGACCCAATGAAAAACTGTTTTTT.

This clone was seen a single time. This sequence joins TRBV7-9 and TRBJ2-1; TRBD1 aligns across 9 bases. From germline, CDR1 is SEHNR and CDR2 FQNEAQ (reference sequence). V was pared by 5 bases and J by 7 bases, with 9 bases of the junction left unmatched. The CDR3 covers 15 residues. CDR3 bases: TGTGCCAGCAGCCCCGCCGGGACAGGGAATAATGAGCAGTTCTTC. The encoded protein is CASSPAGTGNNEQFF.

This chain connects TRBV2 to TRBJ2-1; no firm D call. Germline CDR1 SNHLY, CDR2 FYNNEI. Deletions cut 3 bases from V and 7 bases from J, with 13 bases between. This CDR3 is 14 amino acids long. Here the CDR3 reads CASSDLVEGNEQFF. The CDR3 DNA reads as TGTGCCAGCAGTGATTTAGTCGAAGGGAATGAGCAGTTCTTC.

The chain employs TRBV28 and TRBJ2-7, with a possible D match to TRBD2 (6 bases). V lost 5 bases and J lost 4, with 18 bases in between. Germline values: CDR1 MDHEN, CDR2 SYDVKM. The CDR3 contains 15 residues. The CDR3 coding sequence is TGTGCCAGCAGTCCCATCGACCCGGAGGGGTACGAGCAGTACTTC. Protein sequence: CASSPIDPEGYEQYF. Full variable domain (missing parts from reference TRBV28 and TRBJ2-7): DVKVTQSSRYLVKRTGEKVFLECVQDMDHENMFWYRQDPGLGLRLIYFSYDVKMKEKGDIPEGYSVSREKKERFSLILESASTNQTSMYLCASSPIDPEGYEQYFGPGTRLTVT.

The chain joins TRBV5-1 to TRBJ2-1; 12 nucleotides line up with TRBD2. Trimming cost V 9 bases and J 4 bases; bases outside gene matches: 8. The CDR3 covers 15 residues. CDR1 is SGHRS and CDR2 is YFSETQ in the germline V gene. CDR3 region: CATGVTSGSYNEQFF. CDR3 DNA: TGCGCCACGGGCGTGACTAGCGGGAGTTACAATGAGCAGTTCTTC.

A single count supports this clone. V and J are TRBV28 and TRBJ1-2; the match to TRBD1 covers 10 bases. Per germline, CDR1 MDHEN and CDR2 SYDVKM. The junction had 8 bases not matched to a gene; V was cut back by 5 bases and J by 8 bases. CDR3 length: 14 residues. In DNA form, the CDR3 reads TGTGCCAGCAGTCCCGTCGACAGGGGGCTCGGCTACACCTTC. Translation gives CASSPVDRGLGYTF.

This chain links TRBV5-1 with TRBJ2-2; no clear D. V lost 3 bases and J 1 base, leaving 7 bases between the germline ends. CDR3 size: 14 residues. Per germline, CDR1 SGHRS and CDR2 YFSETQ. The CDR3 DNA follows: TGCGCCAGCAGCTATATGGGGAACACCGGGGAGCTGTTTTTT. Translated, it gives CASSYMGNTGELFF.

The chain employs TRBV6-1 and TRBJ1-2; D gene unclear. CDR1 MNHNS and CDR2 SASEGT come from the germline V gene. The ends were cut back, 6 bases at V and 3 bases at J, with 11 bases in the middle. CDR3 length: 13 residues. CDR3 coding DNA: TGTGCCAGCAGGCTGGGCGTGGACTATGGCTACACCTTC. Its translation: CASRLGVDYGYTF.

This clone was picked up one time. The rearrangement uses TRBV6-5 and TRBJ2-7, with 9 nucleotides matching TRBD1. V was clipped by 7 bases and J by 0 bases; unmatched bases: 7. CDR1 is MNHEY, CDR2 SVGAGI, per germline. The CDR3 spans 15 residues. This chain's CDR3 is CASKPGQGSSYEQYF. Here the CDR3 DNA reads TGTGCCAGCAAACCAGGACAGGGGAGCTCCTACGAGCAGTACTTC.

In this sample, this clone turned up once. The chain is built from TRBV9 and TRBJ2-2; D call uncertain. This CDR3 region has 14 residues. Germline V lookup: CDR1 SGDLS, CDR2 YYNGEE. V lost 0 bases and J lost 6, with 9 bases in between. The CDR3 reads CASSVVGYAGELFF. CDR3 DNA: TGTGCCAGCAGCGTAGTAGGGTACGCCGGGGAGCTGTTTTTT.

The chain combines TRBV19 with TRBJ1-4, with D possibly being TRBD1 (5 bases). V was clipped by 8 bases and J by 4 bases, with 11 bases between them. The V gene's germline CDR1 is LNHDA and CDR2 SQIVND (reference sequence). The CDR3 extends over 13 amino acids. The CDR3 DNA is TGTGCCAGTGTCGACAGACTTAATGAAAAACTGTTTTTT. Protein: CASVDRLNEKLFF.

In its sample, this clone was seen once. This chain links TRBV5-8 with TRBJ1-4, with D unresolved. Germline CDR1 SGHTS, CDR2 YDEGEE. The CDR3 is made up of 13 amino acids. V shed 4 bases and J shed 8 bases, with 12 bases lying between them. The CDR3 DNA reads as TGTGCCAGCAGCCGGGAGGCCCCAGAAAAACTGTTTTTT. Its translation is CASSREAPEKLFF.

The V and J genes are TRBV10-3 and TRBJ2-3; TRBD2 matches at 8 bases. V gave up 10 bases and J gave up 1 base; unmatched junction bases: 7. Germline CDR1 and CDR2: ENHRY and SYGVKD. The CDR3 contains 14 residues. The CDR3 loop is CATRGAGGTDTQYF. CDR3 DNA sequence: TGTGCCACCCGGGGAGCGGGGGGCACAGATACGCAGTATTTT.

V usage is TRBV6-6 and J usage is TRBJ2-7; D gene unclear. The V gene lost 2 bases and the J gene lost 4 bases, with 12 bases spanning the gap. CDR1 is MNHNY, CDR2 SVGAGI, per germline (reference sequence). This CDR3 comprises 14 residues. The CDR3 here is CASSYQSPMYEQYF. Written as DNA, the CDR3 is TGTGCCAGCAGTTACCAAAGTCCGATGTACGAGCAGTACTTC.